These 20 T cell receptor beta chains were all obtained from the same sample, sequenced in a study of tumour-infiltrating T cells in Burkitt lymphoma. The repertoire was sequenced with immunoSEQ multiplex PCR; TCRdb's copy has only in-frame clones and lacks some. Among thousands of clones, about 17% were seen once, and the ten largest hold around 15%. The material sequenced was tumor tissue. Receptor source: a human donor with diffuse large B-cell lymphoma.

This clone was seen only a few times. The chain couples TRBV5-4 to TRBJ2-2; 9 nucleotides match TRBD1. The V and J ends lost 4 bases and 2 bases, in that order; junction bases with no gene match: 9. The CDR3 spans 17 residues. CDR1 is SGHNT, CDR2 YYREEE, per germline (reference sequence). CDR3 protein: CASSPTTGGSNTGELFF. The CDR3 nucleotides are TGTGCCAGCAGCCCGACAACAGGGGGCTCTAACACCGGGGAGCTGTTTTTT.

The chain employs TRBV7-9 and TRBJ2-2; 7 bases agree with TRBD1. J was trimmed by 4 bases and V by 3 bases; bases with no gene match: 5. The CDR3 sequence is 15 residues long. Germline loops: CDR1 SEHNR, CDR2 FQNEAQ (reference sequence). The CDR3 coding sequence is TGTGCCAGCAGCTTGGGACAGACACTCACCGGGGAGCTGTTTTTT. Its translation: CASSLGQTLTGELFF.

The genes are TRBV7-2 and TRBJ2-3, with TRBD2 matching over 16 bases. V lost 1 base and J lost 8; bases outside the gene matches: 6. This CDR3 comprises 17 residues. The germline CDR1 and CDR2 sequences are SGHTA and FQGNSA. The CDR3 protein is CASSLEGTSGRASTQYF. The CDR3 DNA reads TGTGCCAGCAGCTTAGAAGGGACTAGCGGGAGGGCCTCTACGCAGTATTTT.

In the case of this clone: Different DNA sequences within this sample yield the same CDR3. The chain is built from TRBV5-1 and TRBJ2-7, with 11 positions matching TRBD2. J lost 3 bases, V lost 4 bases, and 6 bases had no gene match. Germline V gene sequence: CDR1 SGHRS, CDR2 YFSETQ. This CDR3 is 15 amino acids long. CDR3 coding DNA: TGCGCCAGCAGCCCTGGGACTAGCGGAGTCTACGAGCAGTACTTC. Translated, it gives CASSPGTSGVYEQYF.

The chain uses TRBV7-6 and TRBJ1-1; 9 bases fit TRBD1. V was pared by 1 base and J by 7 bases, with 1 base of the junction left unmatched. The CDR3 is 13 residues long. Germline CDR1 is SGHVS and CDR2 is FNYEAQ. The chain's CDR3 is CASSLGDRVEAFF. The CDR3 DNA is TGTGCCAGCAGCTTAGGGGACAGGGTTGAAGCTTTCTTT.

The CDR3 DNA is TGTGCCAGCAGCGTAGAGGGGGGGCTGGCCTACGAGCAGTACTTC. This codes for CASSVEGGLAYEQYF. V and J are TRBV9 and TRBJ2-7, with TRBD2 as a possible D gene (7 bases). Trimming stripped 0 bases from V and 2 bases from J, with 12 bases between. This CDR3 has 15 amino acids. The V gene's germline CDR1 is SGDLS and CDR2 YYNGEE.

This clone was seen only a few times. The rearrangement joins TRBV18 to TRBJ2-5, with 9 nucleotides matching TRBD2. Germline CDR1 reads KGHSH; CDR2 reads LQKENI. There are 17 residues in the CDR3. With V trimmed by 2 bases and J by 5 bases, 12 bases remained unmatched. Here the CDR3 DNA reads TGTGCCAGCTCACCAAGGGTGCGAGCGGGAGGAGACGAGACCCAGTACTTC. This encodes CASSPRVRAGGDETQYF.

The rearrangement uses TRBV27 and TRBJ1-2, with 11 bases fitting TRBD1. Germline V gene data show CDR1 as MNHEY and CDR2 as SMNVEV (reference sequence). The CDR3 contains 15 residues. J was trimmed by 7 bases and V by 5 bases; bases with no gene match: 9. In DNA, the CDR3 is TGTGCCAGCAGTCTATGGGGGGACAGGGGGAGTGGCTACACCTTC. Its translation is CASSLWGDRGSGYTF.

The chain links TRBV7-6 to TRBJ2-7, with 7 bases aligning to TRBD2. The CDR3 covers 20 residues. After removal of 1 base from V and 6 bases from J, the junction contained 24 bases not matched to a gene. Germline V gene data show CDR1 as SGHVS and CDR2 as FNYEAQ. CDR3 nucleotide sequence: TGTGCCAGCAGCTTAGTAGCGGGTGCCCTTGGAAGCGGGGAGACGGGCGAGCAGTACTTC. This encodes CASSLVAGALGSGETGEQYF. The complete variable domain, with remaining parts taken from reference TRBV7-6 and TRBJ2-7, reads GAGVSQSPRYKVTKRGQDVALRCDPISGHVSLYWYRQALGQGPEFLTYFNYEAQQDKSGLPNDRFSAERPEGSISTLTIQRTEQRDSAMYRCASSLVAGALGSGETGEQYFGPGTRLTVT.

The V call is TRBV11-2, the J call TRBJ2-2, with D possibly matching TRBD2 (6 bases). Germline loops: CDR1 SGHAT, CDR2 FQNNGV. V lost 4 bases to trimming and J lost 13 bases, with 25 bases between them. This CDR3 contains 16 residues. The CDR3 DNA reads TGTGCCAGCAGCTCCTTATCGGGCCAACCCCGGGGAGGGCTGTTTTTT. It encodes CASSSLSGQPRGGLFF.

CDR3 sequence reads: CASSSLGSNRQFF. CDR3 DNA: TGTGCCAGTAGTTCCCTGGGGAGTAATAGGCAGTTCTTC. The chain uses TRBV19 and TRBJ2-1, with a possible D match to TRBD2 (5 bases). Trimming pared 5 bases from V and 12 bases from J, leaving 17 bases between. The CDR3 is 13 amino acids. The germline CDR1 and CDR2 sequences are LNHDA and SQIVND (reference sequence). The whole variable domain, remainder taken from reference TRBV19 and TRBJ2-1, is DGGITQSPKYLFRKEGQNVTLSCEQNLNHDAMYWYRQDPGQGLRLIYYSQIVNDFQKGDIAEGYSVSREKKESFPLTVTSAQKNPTAFYLCASSSLGSNRQFFGPGTRLTVL.

This clone was seen a handful of times. The chain is built from TRBV6-4 and TRBJ1-2, with a tentative D call TRBD1 (5 bases). Looked up from germline, CDR1 is MRHNA and CDR2 is SNTAGT. The CDR3 has 13 residues. The V and J ends lost 6 bases and 4 bases respectively, with 12 bases between them. The CDR3 is CASRGRGSYGYTF. The CDR3 DNA is TGTGCCAGCAGGGGGAGGGGCAGCTATGGCTACACCTTC.

V is TRBV2 and J is TRBJ2-3; D unclear. This CDR3 region has 14 residues. Trimming left V 1 base short and J 3 bases short, with 8 bases between. Germline V gene sequence: CDR1 SNHLY, CDR2 FYNNEI. CDR3 region: CASSEGSFTDTQYF. In nucleotides, the CDR3 is TGTGCCAGCAGTGAAGGGAGTTTTACAGATACGCAGTATTTT.

The rearrangement uses TRBV9 and TRBJ1-2, with a possible D match to TRBD1 (5 bases). Trimming took off 0 bases at V and 5 bases at J, with 11 bases between the two ends. The CDR3 is 14 residues long. CDR1 is SGDLS and CDR2 is YYNGEE in the germline V gene. CDR3 coding DNA: TGTGCCAGCAGCGTAGCACCGGGACTTTATGGCTACACCTTC. Translation gives CASSVAPGLYGYTF.

This clone was seen more than once but under ten times. The V and J genes are TRBV29-1 and TRBJ1-2, with D unclear. The CDR3 length is 11 residues. Trimming stripped 5 bases from V and 6 bases from J, with 10 bases between. The germline V gene encodes CDR1 SQVTM and CDR2 ANQGSEA. The CDR3 region is CSVSGENGYTF. The CDR3 coding sequence is TGCAGCGTTTCCGGGGAGAATGGCTACACCTTC.

Written as DNA, the CDR3 is TGTGCCAGCAGCGCGGGACTAGCTAGTGAGCAGTTCTTC. Its translation is CASSAGLASEQFF. The chain recombines TRBV7-9 with TRBJ2-1, with 9 positions matching TRBD2. The junction had 5 bases not matched to a gene; V was cut back by 5 bases and J by 9 bases. CDR3 length: 13 amino acids. Per germline, CDR1 SEHNR and CDR2 FQNEAQ (reference sequence).

A few counts support this clone. A read error may produce the germline difference seen at one junction end. V gene TRBV5-1 combines with J gene TRBJ1-1; D might be TRBD1 (6 bases). The CDR3 loop spans 14 amino acids. Per germline, CDR1 SGHRS and CDR2 YFSETQ. CDR3 region: CASSLSRDTAEAFF. CDR3 coding DNA: TGCGCCAGCAGCTTGTCTCGGGACACCGCTGAAGCTTTTTTT.

This clone came up a few times. V is TRBV5-1 and J is TRBJ2-5; D perhaps matches TRBD1 (8 bases). This CDR3 spans 14 amino acids. Trimming cost V 4 bases and J 4 bases, with 14 bases left between them. Germline V CDR1 and CDR2: SGHRS, YFSETQ. This chain's CDR3 is CASSPSGTGETQYF. The DNA of the CDR3 is TGCGCCAGCAGCCCGAGCGGGACAGGAGAGACCCAGTACTTC.

This clone was seen only a few times. This chain links TRBV4-1 with TRBJ1-2, with 7 bases fitting TRBD1. This CDR3 is 15 amino acids long. CDR1 and CDR2 (germline): MGHRA, YSYEKL. V gave up 0 bases and J gave up 1 base; unmatched junction bases: 2. CDR3 in DNA: TGCGCCAGCAGCCAAGAACAGGGGTTTAACTATGGCTACACCTTC. It yields the protein CASSQEQGFNYGYTF.

The chain has TRBV29-1 and TRBJ2-1; D ambiguous. This CDR3 spans 10 amino acids. The V gene's germline CDR1 is SQVTM and CDR2 ANQGSEA. Trimming took 2 bases from V and 5 from J, leaving 1 base between them. The DNA of the CDR3 is TGCAGCGTTGAAAACAATGAGCAGTTCTTC. It yields the protein CSVENNEQFF.